This T cell receptor (beta chain) was captured by sequencing in a study of immune characterization of retroperitoneal liposarcoma. TCRdb passed the PCR reads through MiXCR, listing each CDR3 protein once. Counted here are 10,000 to 12,000 distinct CDR3 sequences, around 30% occurring once; the ten biggest clones make up 6.5% to 8.5%. V lost 0 bases, J lost 8 bases, and 4 bases stayed unmatched. Germline loops: CDR1 SEHNR, CDR2 FQNEAQ (reference sequence). This CDR3 contains 14 residues. The sample holds many counts of this clonotype. The clonotype comes from a male donor with retroperitoneal liposarcoma. The chain couples TRBV7-9 to TRBJ2-4, with TRBD1 identical over 7 bases. The sequenced material came from tumor tissue. CDR3 nucleotide sequence: TGTGCCAGCAGCTTAGCAGAGGGGGCGTACATTCAGTACTTC. Amino acids: CASSLAEGAYIQYF.